The rows below give T cell receptor beta chains drawn from one sample of a study of human T cells and chemical hapten exposure. From the RACE reads, TCRdb called clonotypes with MiXCR, one entry per CDR3 protein. The data hold 55,000 to 75,000 distinct CDR3 sequences, with roughly 6.1% observed a single time. The sample consisted of whole blood. These receptors came from a female donor in good health. Some clones in this sample may be carry-over from other donors' samples. Both conserved end residues are part of each CDR3. D genes are given only for firm matches. The size field is filled for only some rows; it gives once, few, many or a size class.

D	size	V	J	DNA	CDR3
TRBD2	many	TRBV7-2	TRBJ2-3	TGTGCCAGCAGCTTAGGAGCGGGGCTTGATACGCAGTATTTT	CASSLGAGLDTQYF
.	.	TRBV7-2	TRBJ1-1	TGTGCCAGCAGCTTACGCTGGGGGGGCACTGAAGCTTTCTTT	CASSLRWGGTEAFF
.	.	TRBV30	TRBJ2-7	TGTGCCTGGAGTGTACGGGGTTCCTCCTACGAGCAGTACTTC	CAWSVRGSSYEQYF
TRBD1	many	TRBV5-4	TRBJ1-1	TGTGCCAGCAGCTGGACGGCGGCAGGGGGAACTGAAGCTTTCTTT	CASSWTAAGGTEAFF
.	few	TRBV4-1	TRBJ2-3	TGCGCCAGCAGCCAGGGCCGCACAGATACGCAGTATTTT	CASSQGRTDTQYF
TRBD2	.	TRBV29-1	TRBJ2-3	TGCAGCGCAAGGACTAGCGGGAGTGGCACAGATACGCAGTATTTT	CSARTSGSGTDTQYF
TRBD2	many	TRBV20-1	TRBJ2-1	TGCAGTGCTAGAGCCCTAGCGGACTCCTACAATGAGCAGTTCTTC	CSARALADSYNEQFF
.	.	TRBV13	TRBJ1-1	TGTGCCAGCAGCTTTTTGGGAGAGGGGACTGAAGCTTTCTTT	CASSFLGEGTEAFF
.	many	TRBV5-5	TRBJ1-2	TGTGCCAGCAGCCCCTACACCAATGGCTACACCTTC	CASSPYTNGYTF
TRBD2	few	TRBV2	TRBJ2-7	TGTGCCAGCAGTTTAGCGGGATACTCCTACGAGCAGTACTTC	CASSLAGYSYEQYF
.	.	TRBV12-3/TRBV12-4	TRBJ1-2	TGTGCCAGCAGTTTGAATAAGAACTATGGCTACACCTTC	CASSLNKNYGYTF
.	.	TRBV12-3/TRBV12-4	TRBJ1-2	TGTGCCAGCAGTTTAGCGCTAATGGGGGCTGGCTACACCTTC	CASSLALMGAGYTF
.	many	TRBV5-1	TRBJ1-1	TGCGCCAGCAGCTTGGCGGGGAACACTGAAGCTTTCTTT	CASSLAGNTEAFF
.	many	TRBV7-8	TRBJ1-4	TGTGCCAGCAGCTCCGTCGGGGGGCGCGTCGAAAAACTGTTTTTT	CASSSVGGRVEKLFF
.	.	TRBV29-1	TRBJ1-1	TGCAGCGGGCGAGAGATTTACACTGAAGCTTTCTTT	CSGREIYTEAFF
.	many	TRBV27	TRBJ2-3	TGTGCCAGCGGGCGACAGGCCCAAGATACGCAGTATTTT	CASGRQAQDTQYF
.	few	TRBV20-1	TRBJ1-5	TGCAGTGCTAGGGCCCTATATAGCAATCAGCCCCAGCATTTT	CSARALYSNQPQHF
.	.	TRBV29-1	TRBJ2-3	TGCAGCGTTGGGGAAGAGGGGTACACAGATACGCAGTATTTT	CSVGEEGYTDTQYF
.	few	TRBV12-3/TRBV12-4	TRBJ2-1	TGTGCCAGCAGTAGTAATATGAGAAATGAGCAGTTCTTC	CASSSNMRNEQFF
.	.	TRBV12-3/TRBV12-4	TRBJ2-7	TGTGCCAGCAGTTCCTATATGAGCGGTCGAAACTACGAGCAGTACTTC	CASSSYMSGRNYEQYF
.	few	TRBV7-2	TRBJ1-2	TGTGCCAGCAGCTTAGTGGATAGTAACTATGGCTACACCTTC	CASSLVDSNYGYTF
.	many	TRBV2	TRBJ2-1	TGTGCCAGCAGTGCGTCCAATGAGCAGTTCTTC	CASSASNEQFF
.	many	TRBV12-3/TRBV12-4	TRBJ2-1	TGTGCCAGCAGTTTATCACCTTTGGCTAGGGTTGAGCAGTTCTTC	CASSLSPLARVEQFF
TRBD2	many	TRBV7-2	TRBJ2-3	TGTGCCAGCAGCCTCTCTAGCGGGAGGGCCGGGGCAGATACGCAGTATTTT	CASSLSSGRAGADTQYF
.	many	TRBV9	TRBJ2-7	TGTGCCAGCAGCGTAGTATCAGATACCTACGAGCAGTACTTC	CASSVVSDTYEQYF
.	many	TRBV6-6	TRBJ1-5	TGTGCCAGCTATGTTCAGAGTCGGAGCAATCAGCCCCAGCATTTT	CASYVQSRSNQPQHF
.	few	TRBV5-1	TRBJ2-6	TGCGCCAGCGCAGGGATCGCTGGGGCCAACGTCCTGACTTTC	CASAGIAGANVLTF
.	.	TRBV7-2	TRBJ1-5	TGTGCCAGCAGGCCAACAGGGTACAATCAGCCCCAGCATTTT	CASRPTGYNQPQHF
.	.	TRBV2	TRBJ2-3	TGTGCCAGCAGGGGGTGGGAGCGGGCCACAGATACGCAGTATTTT	CASRGWERATDTQYF
.	.	TRBV5-6	TRBJ2-7	TGTGCCAGCAGACGCAACGGGAAGTCCTACGAGCAGTACTTC	CASRRNGKSYEQYF
.	many	TRBV15	TRBJ2-3	TGTGCCACCAGCAGATCCCGGGATTTGGTGGAAGTCACAGATACGCAGTATTTT	CATSRSRDLVEVTDTQYF
.	many	TRBV28	TRBJ2-3	TGTGCCAGCAGTTTTCGCGGGTACACAGATACGCAGTATTTT	CASSFRGYTDTQYF
.	few	TRBV12-3/TRBV12-4	TRBJ2-3	TGTGCCAGCAGTCGCAGTGGGGGAGATACGCAGTATTTT	CASSRSGGDTQYF
.	few	TRBV12-5	TRBJ1-1	TGTGCTAGTGGTTCCCCAGGGTCCACTAAAGCTTTCTTT	CASGSPGSTKAFF
TRBD1	few	TRBV4-2	TRBJ2-6	TGTGCCAGCAGCCAAGTGGGACAGGGTCCCTCTGGGGCCAACGTCCTGACTTTC	CASSQVGQGPSGANVLTF
.	.	TRBV3-1	TRBJ1-1	TGTGCCAGCAGCCAAGACTGGGGGACTGAAGCTTTCTTT	CASSQDWGTEAFF
.	.	TRBV4-3	TRBJ2-1	TGCGCCAGCAGCCAAGATCCAGGAGCTCTAAGTGAGCAGTTCTTC	CASSQDPGALSEQFF
.	many	TRBV6-2/TRBV6-3	TRBJ2-2	TGTGCCAGCAATCGAGAAACCGGGGAGCTGTTTTTT	CASNRETGELFF
.	few	TRBV9	TRBJ2-5	TGTGCCAGCAGCCCCCCTGACTCCCCGGGAGAGACCCAGTACTTC	CASSPPDSPGETQYF
TRBD1	many	TRBV15	TRBJ2-2	TGTGCCACCAGCACCCTTAGACAGGGGGCGAAGGAGCTGTTTTTT	CATSTLRQGAKELFF
.	many	TRBV28	TRBJ2-5	TGTGCCAGCAGCCGACTAGTCCAAGAGACCCAGTACTTC	CASSRLVQETQYF
.	.	TRBV3-1	TRBJ2-7	TGTGCCAGCAGCCGCCGGGACGAGCAGTACTTC	CASSRRDEQYF
TRBD2	.	TRBV5-1	TRBJ2-7	TGCGCCAGCAGGCGTTCTAGCGGGAGTAGCTCCTACGAGCAGTACTTC	CASRRSSGSSSYEQYF
TRBD1	many	TRBV7-9	TRBJ1-1	TGTGCCAGCAGAGCAGGGGGATTGAACACTGAAGCTTTCTTT	CASRAGGLNTEAFF
.	few	TRBV15	TRBJ2-1	TGTGCCACCAGCAGATGGGGCGCCCGGAGGGACAATGAGCAGTTCTTC	CATSRWGARRDNEQFF
.	many	TRBV20-1	TRBJ1-5	TGCAGTGCTAGGTCAAAAACGGAGGGTTGGAATCAGCCCCAGCATTTT	CSARSKTEGWNQPQHF
TRBD2	many	TRBV6-6	TRBJ2-2	TGTGCCAGCAGTTGCCATCTAGCGGTCGACACCGGGGAGCTGTTTTTT	CASSCHLAVDTGELFF
TRBD1	.	TRBV2	TRBJ1-2	TGTGCCAGCACCATTGGACAGGGGCATGGCTACACCTTC	CASTIGQGHGYTF